What follows is one TCR beta chain and its context. These data are taken from a study of blood T cell repertoires in COVID-19. Study-level background: Italy, Spain and the United States were the sources of the convalescent and acute COVID-19 samples. T cells, B-cell-depleted T cells, or PBMCs provided the cDNA or gDNA that served as material.

In the source study's methods: From reference gene primer amplification, estimates of nucleated cell counts were derived. Sequencing used immunoSEQ multiplex PCR; TCRdb keeps in-frame clones, though not all of them. That table supplies the V and J calls and clone size; D and trimming were determined from the DNA. The table records 150,000 to 200,000 clones, around 74% of them present only once. The sequencing input was peripheral blood. This receptor was obtained from an older man with acute or convalescent COVID-19.

The CDR3 sequence is CATSGGISEQFF. The DNA of the CDR3 is TGTGCCACCAGTGGCGGGATCAGTGAGCAGTTCTTC. This chain connects TRBV24-1 to TRBJ2-1; D is perhaps TRBD2 (6 bases). CDR1 and CDR2 from the germline V gene are KGHDR and SFDVKD. The CDR3 has 12 residues. The V gene lost 5 bases and the J gene lost 9 bases, with 10 bases spanning the gap.